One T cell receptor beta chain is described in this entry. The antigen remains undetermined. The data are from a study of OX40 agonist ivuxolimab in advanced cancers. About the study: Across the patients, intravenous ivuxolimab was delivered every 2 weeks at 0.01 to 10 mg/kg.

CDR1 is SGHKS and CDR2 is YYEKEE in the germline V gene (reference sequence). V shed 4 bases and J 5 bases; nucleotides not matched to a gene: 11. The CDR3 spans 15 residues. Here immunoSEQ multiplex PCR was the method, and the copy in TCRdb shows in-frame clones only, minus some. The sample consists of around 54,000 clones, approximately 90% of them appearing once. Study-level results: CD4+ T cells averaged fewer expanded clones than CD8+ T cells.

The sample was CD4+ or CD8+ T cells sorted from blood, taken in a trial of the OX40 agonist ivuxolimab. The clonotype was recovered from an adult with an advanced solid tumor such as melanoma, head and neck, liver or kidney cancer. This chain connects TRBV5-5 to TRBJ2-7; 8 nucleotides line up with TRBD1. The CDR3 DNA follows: TGTGCCAGCAGCACCCTAACAGGGGGAGTAGACGAGCAGTACTTC. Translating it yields CASSTLTGGVDEQYF.